The 3 T cell receptor beta chains reported below all come from one sample, sequenced in a study of blood T cells in healthy people across ages. PCR was performed a second time for about 6 to 12 cycles using a sample-barcoded 5' primer and a J-beta primer mix. TCRdb processed the 5' RACE reads anew with MiXCR; each CDR3 protein has one entry. The sample has 1.5 million to 1.8 million distinct CDR3 sequences; 35% to 45% are singletons. Sequenced input: blood. These receptors originate from a woman under 30 in good health.

This clonotype was detected a few times. This sequence joins TRBV6-1 and TRBJ2-5; D is unresolved. Trimming removed 3 bases at V and 5 bases at J, with 7 bases between. Looked up from germline, CDR1 is MNHNS and CDR2 is SASEGT. This CDR3 has 12 residues. CDR3 sequence reads: CASSEMGETQYF. For the CDR3, the DNA is TGTGCCAGCAGTGAGATGGGGGAGACCCAGTACTTC.

V usage is TRBV20-1 and J usage is TRBJ2-7; D possibly corresponds to TRBD1 (6 bases). Trimming took 6 bases from V and 7 from J, leaving 10 bases between them. Germline CDR1 and CDR2: DFQATT and SNEGSKA (reference sequence). CDR3 length: 10 residues. The chain's CDR3 is CSASQGEQYF. CDR3 in DNA: TGCAGTGCATCCCAGGGGGAGCAGTACTTC.

A note on this clonotype: A read error may produce the germline difference seen at one junction end. The gene calls are TRBV27 and TRBJ2-1; D unresolved. The CDR3 covers 14 residues. Germline assignment: CDR1 MNHEY and CDR2 SMNVEV (reference sequence). The CDR3 nucleotides read TGTGCCAGCAGTCCTCTAAGGGAAGGCAATGGGCAGTTCTTC. Amino acid sequence: CASSPLREGNGQFF.